This TCR beta chain was sequenced during a study of tumor-infiltrating lymphocytes in primary liver carcinoma. Study at large: The number of productive TCRbeta reads per sample ranged from roughly 3.65 to 7.13 million and was similar across tissue types.

Extraction also yielded germline DNA, while blood RNA was obtained from unsorted whole blood. Trimming stripped 4 bases from V and 7 bases from J, with 2 bases between. The CDR3 spans 11 residues. This clonotype was seen at least ten times. Its antigen is undetermined. Synthesis of TCR beta cDNA was carried out from around 540 ng total RNA with a constant-region primer. ARM-PCR was slightly modified, and three nested multiplex PCR rounds with it gave rise to the TCR beta libraries. Running roughly 10 cycles apiece, the first two PCR rounds relied on TRBV1-TRBV30 forward primers together with a C-beta reverse primer. One entry per CDR3 protein, called by TCRdb with MiXCR from the multiplex PCR reads. The sample records about 310,000 distinct CDR3 sequences, around 50% being singletons. Study-wide findings and caveats: Tumor-adjacent and tumor-blood pairs shared less of their repertoires than tumor region pairs shared. Bulk unsorted samples prevented comparison of CD4+ and CD8+ repertoires.

The sequence was obtained from a woman aged 25-40 years with primary liver carcinoma and hepatitis B virus infection. Sequencing used peripheral blood. The chain links TRBV12-3 or TRBV12-4 to TRBJ1-6; D is uncertain. This CDR3 reads CASSSNSPLHF. CDR3 DNA: TGTGCCAGCAGTTCAAATTCACCCCTCCACTTT.